Included here is one TCR beta chain sequence, with context. Its target is not known. The record originates from a study of cytomegalovirus exposure and HLA in healthy donors. Regarding the study as a whole: Despite most TCR sequences being rare, some public TCRs occurred in many donors.

The PCR ran on 60 Vbeta and 13 Jbeta primers. TCRdb keeps only in-frame clones here, not all; method: immunoSEQ multiplex PCR. The sample shows tens of thousands of clones, roughly 70% of them seen only once. V lost 1 base, J lost 13 bases, and 23 bases lay in between. The CDR3 is made up of 16 amino acids. Germline CDR1 reads SEHNR; CDR2 reads FQNEAQ (reference sequence). This sequence was found in a man aged 50 to 59 in good health and CMV-seronegative. V and J are TRBV7-9 and TRBJ2-1, with D maybe TRBD1 (5 bases). The sample comprised PBMCs. As DNA, the CDR3 is TGTGCCAGCAGCTTAGTCGCGCCTCGGCAGGGCCGGCAACAGTTCTTC. It specifies CASSLVAPRQGRQQFF. Variable domain in full (rest from reference TRBV7-9 and TRBJ2-1): DTGVSQNPRHKITKRGQNVTFRCDPISEHNRLYWYRQTLGQGPEFLTYFQNEAQLEKSRLLSDRFSAERPKGSFSTLEIQRTEQGDSAMYLCASSLVAPRQGRQQFFGPGTRLTVL.